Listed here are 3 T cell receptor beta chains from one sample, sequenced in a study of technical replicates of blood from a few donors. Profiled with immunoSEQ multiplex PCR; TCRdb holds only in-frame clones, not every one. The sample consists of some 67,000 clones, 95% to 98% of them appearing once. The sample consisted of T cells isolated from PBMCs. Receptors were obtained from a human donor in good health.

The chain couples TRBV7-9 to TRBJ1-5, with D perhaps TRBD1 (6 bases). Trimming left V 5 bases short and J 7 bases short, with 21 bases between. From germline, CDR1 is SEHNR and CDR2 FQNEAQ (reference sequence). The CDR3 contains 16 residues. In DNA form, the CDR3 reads TGTGCCAGCAGCCCCCCACGATGGGAGGGGGGGCAGCCCCAGCATTTT. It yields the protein CASSPPRWEGGQPQHF.

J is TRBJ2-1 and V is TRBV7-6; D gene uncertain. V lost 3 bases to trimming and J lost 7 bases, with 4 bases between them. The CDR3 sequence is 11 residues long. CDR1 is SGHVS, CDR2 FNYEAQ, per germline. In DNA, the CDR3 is TGTGCCAGCAGCTTCGAGAATGAGCAGTTCTTC. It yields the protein CASSFENEQFF.

The CDR3 nucleotides are TGCGCCAGCAGCTTGTCGGGTGACGGGAATTCACCCCTCCACTTT. Its protein is CASSLSGDGNSPLHF. J is TRBJ1-6 and V is TRBV5-1, with D uncertain. The ends were cut back, 1 base at V and 7 bases at J, with 12 bases in the middle. Germline values: CDR1 SGHRS, CDR2 YFSETQ. The CDR3 contains 15 residues. The full variable domain, rest sourced from reference TRBV5-1 and TRBJ1-6, is KAGVTQTPRYLIKTRGQQVTLSCSPISGHRSVSWYQQTPGQGLQFLFEYFSETQRNKGNFPGRFSGRQFSNSRSEMNVSTLELGDSALYLCASSLSGDGNSPLHFGNGTRLTVT.